The present TCR beta chain was sequenced within a study of T cell responses to AZD1222 COVID-19 vaccine. Broader study findings: Across the whole spike, CD4 TCRs peaked at regions 160-218 and 743-854.

Regarding this clone: Its cognate antigen is unknown.

The ends lost 2 bases at V and 5 bases at J; junction bases unmatched: 9. The CDR3 totals 15 residues. Germline V lookup: CDR1 SGHTS, CDR2 YDEGEE. Assay used: immunoSEQ multiplex PCR; TCRdb lists only in-frame clones, some missing. Here the sample spans roughly 150,000 clones, 80% to 90% being singletons. This TCR was recovered from an adult in good health. The sequenced sample was peripheral blood, obtained on day 0 of AZD1222 vaccination. This chain connects TRBV5-8 to TRBJ1-1; TRBD1 aligns across 7 bases. The CDR3 nucleotides are TGTGCCAGCAGCTTTGGGCAGGGGGAAGGAACTGAAGCTTTCTTT. It encodes CASSFGQGEGTEAFF.